Following are 14 T cell receptor beta chains from one sample sequenced in a study of technical replicates of blood from a handful of donors. Sequenced by immunoSEQ multiplex PCR; TCRdb stores in-frame clones only, minus some. The profile shows some 96,000 clones, about 94% of them singletons. The sequenced material came from T cells isolated from PBMCs. The source of these receptors is a human donor in good health.

The V gene is TRBV12-5, the J gene TRBJ2-1; 7 bases are shared with TRBD1. The J segment lost 1 base and the V segment lost 1 base, leaving 4 bases of the junction unmatched. The CDR3 is 16 residues long. Germline V CDR1 and CDR2: LGHNT, FRNRAP. The CDR3 DNA sequence: TGTGCTAGTGGTTTGGAGGACAGGAGGTCCTACAATGAGCAGTTCTTC. It is translated as CASGLEDRRSYNEQFF.

The rearrangement uses TRBV4-1 and TRBJ1-3; D is perhaps TRBD1 (5 bases). Trimming pared 2 bases from V and 8 bases from J, leaving 19 bases between. This CDR3 contains 16 residues. Per germline, CDR1 MGHRA and CDR2 YSYEKL. The CDR3 nucleotides read TGCGCCAGCAGCCAATCCCCGGACATCCGCTGGGACACCATATATTTT. Protein sequence: CASSQSPDIRWDTIYF.

The chain combines TRBV5-4 with TRBJ2-2; D might be TRBD1 (5 bases). Trimming took 3 bases from V and 4 from J, leaving 22 bases between them. The germline V gene has CDR1 SGHNT and CDR2 YYREEE (reference sequence). The CDR3 is 18 amino acids. The CDR3 DNA sequence: TGTGCCAGCAGCTCGATTGGTACAGGTGGTTTGGGCACCGGGGAGCTGTTTTTT. Translated: CASSSIGTGGLGTGELFF.

The chain couples TRBV19 to TRBJ1-5; possibly TRBD1 for D (5 bases). With 6 bases removed from V and 9 bases from J, the gap between germline ends came to 15 bases. The CDR3 length is 13 residues. The germline V gene encodes CDR1 LNHDA and CDR2 SQIVND (reference sequence). The CDR3 loop is CASSRGPGVPQHF. The CDR3, as DNA: TGTGCCAGTAGCCGGGGCCCGGGGGTGCCCCAGCATTTT. Full variable domain (missing parts from reference TRBV19 and TRBJ1-5): DGGITQSPKYLFRKEGQNVTLSCEQNLNHDAMYWYRQDPGQGLRLIYYSQIVNDFQKGDIAEGYSVSREKKESFPLTVTSAQKNPTAFYLCASSRGPGVPQHFGDGTRLSIL.

The CDR3: CASSIRGSNYGYTF. In DNA form, the CDR3 reads TGTGCCAGCAGCATCAGGGGTTCTAACTATGGCTACACCTTC. The chain has TRBV5-4 and TRBJ1-2; TRBD1 might be the D (6 bases). There are 14 residues in the CDR3. The V end lost 4 bases, the J end lost 0 bases, and 10 bases lay between the germline ends. Looked up from germline, CDR1 is SGHNT and CDR2 is YYREEE (reference sequence).

The chain is built from TRBV15 and TRBJ2-2; 7 bases map to TRBD1. This CDR3 comprises 17 residues. CDR1 is LNHNV, CDR2 YYDKDF, per germline (reference sequence). Trimming took 1 base from V and 6 from J; bases not matched to a gene: 11. The chain's CDR3 is CATSRARGRGGAGELFF. As DNA, the CDR3 is TGTGCCACCAGCAGAGCAAGGGGGCGTGGAGGTGCCGGGGAGCTGTTTTTT.

J is TRBJ1-5 and V is TRBV6-1; TRBD1 agrees at 9 bases. After removal of 6 bases from V and 4 bases from J, the junction contained 7 bases not matched to a gene. Germline CDR1 is MNHNS and CDR2 is SASEGT. The CDR3 consists of 15 residues. In DNA, the CDR3 is TGTGCCAGCAGCGACTGGACAGGGGCAAATCAGCCCCAGCATTTT. Translating it yields CASSDWTGANQPQHF.

The rearrangement joins TRBV12-5 to TRBJ2-1; TRBD2 aligns across 7 bases. The length of the CDR3 is 15 residues. With V trimmed by 2 bases and J by 4 bases, 5 bases remained unmatched. The germline V gene has CDR1 LGHNT and CDR2 FRNRAP. CDR3 in DNA: TGTGCTAGTGGTTTGCCGACTAGCCCATACAATGAGCAGTTCTTC. Protein sequence: CASGLPTSPYNEQFF.

In its sample, this clone was seen a few times. This chain uses TRBV27 with TRBJ1-2; unclear D gene. Per the germline V gene, CDR1 is MNHEY and CDR2 is SMNVEV (reference sequence). V was shortened by 2 bases and J by 7 bases, with 8 bases between the two germline ends. The CDR3 totals 12 residues. CDR3 loop: CASSLRGSGYTF. The CDR3 DNA sequence: TGTGCCAGCAGTTTAAGAGGAAGTGGCTACACCTTC.

This clone was counted only a few times. The V call is TRBV20-1, the J call TRBJ1-1, with D possibly TRBD1 on 6 matching bases. The length of the CDR3 is 11 residues. Germline V gene data show CDR1 as DFQATT and CDR2 as SNEGSKA (reference sequence). The germline V and J ends were trimmed by 4 bases and 7 bases, with 10 bases remaining between them. The CDR3 spells CSATRGSEAFF. CDR3 DNA sequence: TGCAGTGCTACCAGGGGTAGTGAAGCTTTCTTT.

V is TRBV19 and J is TRBJ1-3; D gene uncertain. The CDR3 covers 15 residues. Trimming took off 0 bases at V and 1 base at J, with 7 bases between the two ends. The V gene's germline CDR1 is LNHDA and CDR2 SQIVND (reference sequence). The CDR3 DNA is TGTGCCAGTAGTATAGACACTGCTTCTGGAAACACCATATATTTT. Amino acids: CASSIDTASGNTIYF.

The CDR3 DNA follows: TGCAGTGCTCACTCAGATACGCAGTATTTT. Its protein product is CSAHSDTQYF. The V and J genes are TRBV20-1 and TRBJ2-3; D uncertain. CDR1 and CDR2 (germline): DFQATT, SNEGSKA (reference sequence). With 5 bases removed from V and 4 bases from J, the gap between germline ends came to 4 bases. The CDR3 length is 10 residues.

The V call is TRBV6-5, the J call TRBJ2-7, with 9 nucleotides matching TRBD2. The CDR3 is 14 residues long. The germline gives CDR1 MNHEY, CDR2 SVGAGI. Trimming at V came to 4 bases and at J to 4 bases, leaving 5 bases not matched to a gene. CDR3 amino acids: CASSFSGGVYEQYF. The CDR3 DNA reads TGTGCCAGCAGTTTTAGCGGGGGAGTGTACGAGCAGTACTTC.

This chain uses TRBV11-2 with TRBJ1-1; D is uncertain. Germline CDR1 and CDR2: SGHAT and FQNNGV. V lost 5 bases to trimming and J lost 1 base, with 20 bases between them. The CDR3 sequence is 17 residues long. The CDR3 is CASSIGNVLAPNTEAFF. As DNA, the CDR3 is TGTGCCAGCAGCATAGGAAACGTCTTGGCTCCGAACACTGAAGCTTTCTTT.